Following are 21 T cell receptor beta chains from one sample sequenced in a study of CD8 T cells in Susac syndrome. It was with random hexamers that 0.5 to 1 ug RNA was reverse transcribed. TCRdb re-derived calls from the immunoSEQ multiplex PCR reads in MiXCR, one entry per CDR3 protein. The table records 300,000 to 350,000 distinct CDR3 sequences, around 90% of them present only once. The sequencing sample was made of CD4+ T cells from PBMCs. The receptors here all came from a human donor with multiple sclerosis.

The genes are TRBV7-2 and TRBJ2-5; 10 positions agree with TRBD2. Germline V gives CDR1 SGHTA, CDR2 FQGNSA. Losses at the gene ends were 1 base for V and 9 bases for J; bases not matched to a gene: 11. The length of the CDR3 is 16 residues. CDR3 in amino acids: CASSLVAGGPQGAQYF. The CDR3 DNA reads TGTGCCAGCAGCTTAGTAGCGGGGGGACCACAGGGGGCCCAGTACTTC.

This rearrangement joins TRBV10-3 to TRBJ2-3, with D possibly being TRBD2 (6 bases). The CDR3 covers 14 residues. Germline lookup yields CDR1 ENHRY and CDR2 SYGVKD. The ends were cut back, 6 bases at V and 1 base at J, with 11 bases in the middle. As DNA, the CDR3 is TGTGCCATCAGCCCGGGACTCGGCACAGATACGCAGTATTTT. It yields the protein CAISPGLGTDTQYF.

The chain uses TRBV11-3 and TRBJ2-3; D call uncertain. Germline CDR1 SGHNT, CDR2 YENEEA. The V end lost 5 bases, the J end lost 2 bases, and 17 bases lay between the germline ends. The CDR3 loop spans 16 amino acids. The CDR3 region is CASSPQDRRSTDTQYF. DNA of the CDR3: TGTGCCAGCAGCCCCCAAGATCGCCGTTCCACAGATACGCAGTATTTT.

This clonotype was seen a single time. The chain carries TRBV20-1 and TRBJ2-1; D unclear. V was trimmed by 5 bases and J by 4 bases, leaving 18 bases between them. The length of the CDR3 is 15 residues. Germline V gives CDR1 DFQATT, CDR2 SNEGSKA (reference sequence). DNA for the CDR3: TGCAGTGCTCCCCCACGAACGGCAGCATACAATGAGCAGTTCTTC. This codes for CSAPPRTAAYNEQFF.

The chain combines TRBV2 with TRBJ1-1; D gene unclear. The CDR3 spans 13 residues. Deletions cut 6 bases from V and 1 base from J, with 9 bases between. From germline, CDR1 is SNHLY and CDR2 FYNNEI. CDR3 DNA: TGTGCCAGCAGAGTGGGGTGGAACACTGAAGCTTTCTTT. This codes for CASRVGWNTEAFF.

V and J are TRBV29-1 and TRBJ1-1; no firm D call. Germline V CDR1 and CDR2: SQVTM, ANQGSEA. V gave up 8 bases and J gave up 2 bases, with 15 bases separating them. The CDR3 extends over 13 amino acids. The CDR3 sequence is CSSITWVNTEAFF. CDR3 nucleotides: TGCAGCTCAATCACCTGGGTCAACACTGAAGCTTTCTTT.

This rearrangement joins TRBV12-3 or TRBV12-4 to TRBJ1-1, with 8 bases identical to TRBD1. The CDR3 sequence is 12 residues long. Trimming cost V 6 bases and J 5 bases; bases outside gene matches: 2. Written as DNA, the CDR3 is TGTGCCAGCAGAAGGACAGGGACTGAAGCTTTCTTT. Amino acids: CASRRTGTEAFF.

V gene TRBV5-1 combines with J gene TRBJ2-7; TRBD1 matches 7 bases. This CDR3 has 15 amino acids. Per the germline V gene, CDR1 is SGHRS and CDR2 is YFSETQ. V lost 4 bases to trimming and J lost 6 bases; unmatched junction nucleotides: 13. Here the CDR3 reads CASSPNLDRPLEQYF. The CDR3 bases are TGCGCCAGCAGCCCTAATTTGGACAGGCCGCTCGAGCAGTACTTC.

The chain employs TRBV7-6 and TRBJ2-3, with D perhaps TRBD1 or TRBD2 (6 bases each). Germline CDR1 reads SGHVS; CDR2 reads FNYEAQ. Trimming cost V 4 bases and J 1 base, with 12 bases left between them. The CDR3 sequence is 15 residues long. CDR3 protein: CASSSGAGGTDTQYF. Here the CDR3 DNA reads TGTGCCAGCAGCTCGGGGGCAGGGGGCACAGATACGCAGTATTTT.

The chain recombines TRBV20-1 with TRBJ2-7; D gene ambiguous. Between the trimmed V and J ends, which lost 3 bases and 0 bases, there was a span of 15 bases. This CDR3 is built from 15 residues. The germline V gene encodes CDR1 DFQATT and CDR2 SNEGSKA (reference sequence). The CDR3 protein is CSASSTLELSYEQYF. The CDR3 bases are TGCAGTGCTAGCTCTACTCTGGAACTCTCCTACGAGCAGTACTTC.

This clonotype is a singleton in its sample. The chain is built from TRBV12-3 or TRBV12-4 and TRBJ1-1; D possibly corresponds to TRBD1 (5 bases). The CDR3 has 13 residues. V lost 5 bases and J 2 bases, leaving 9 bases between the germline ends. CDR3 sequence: CASSRTRNTEAFF. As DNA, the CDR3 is TGTGCCAGCAGTAGGACACGAAACACTGAAGCTTTCTTT.

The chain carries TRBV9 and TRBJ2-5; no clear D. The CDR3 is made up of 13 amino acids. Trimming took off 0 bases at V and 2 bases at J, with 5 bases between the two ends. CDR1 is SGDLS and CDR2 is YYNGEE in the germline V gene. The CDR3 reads CASSVATQETQYF. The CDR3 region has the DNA TGTGCCAGCAGCGTAGCTACTCAAGAGACCCAGTACTTC.

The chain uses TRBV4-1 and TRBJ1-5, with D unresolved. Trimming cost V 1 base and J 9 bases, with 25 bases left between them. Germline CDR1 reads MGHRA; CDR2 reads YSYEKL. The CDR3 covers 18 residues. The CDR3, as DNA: TGCGCCAGCAGCCAAGTCAATTTCGGGGTCAGTGTACGGGGGCCCCAGCATTTT. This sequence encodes CASSQVNFGVSVRGPQHF.

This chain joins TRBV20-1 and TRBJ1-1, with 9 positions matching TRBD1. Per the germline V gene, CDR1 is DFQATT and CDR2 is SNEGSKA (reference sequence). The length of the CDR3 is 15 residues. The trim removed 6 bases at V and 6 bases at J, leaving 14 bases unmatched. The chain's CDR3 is CSATTQGQGIAEAFF. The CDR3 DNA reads TGCAGTGCGACCACCCAGGGACAGGGTATCGCTGAAGCTTTCTTT.

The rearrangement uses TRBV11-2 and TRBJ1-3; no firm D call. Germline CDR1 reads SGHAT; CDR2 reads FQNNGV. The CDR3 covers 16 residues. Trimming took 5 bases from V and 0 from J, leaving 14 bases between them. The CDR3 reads CASSTLDPHSGNTIYF. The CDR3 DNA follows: TGTGCCAGCAGCACTTTGGACCCCCACTCTGGAAACACCATATATTTT.

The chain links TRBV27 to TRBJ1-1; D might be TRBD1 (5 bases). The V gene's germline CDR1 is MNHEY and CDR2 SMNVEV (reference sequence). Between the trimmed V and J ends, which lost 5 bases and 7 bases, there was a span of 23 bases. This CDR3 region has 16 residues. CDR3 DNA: TGTGCCAGCAGTAAAAAAACAGGATCAGCATCTGGTGAAGCTTTCTTT. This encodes CASSKKTGSASGEAFF.

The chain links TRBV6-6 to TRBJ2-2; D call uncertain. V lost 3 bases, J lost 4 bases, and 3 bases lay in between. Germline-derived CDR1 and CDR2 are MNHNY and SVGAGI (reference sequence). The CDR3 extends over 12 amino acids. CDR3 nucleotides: TGTGCCAGCAGTTATTCCACCGGGGAGCTGTTTTTT. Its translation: CASSYSTGELFF.

CDR3 nucleotides: TGTGCCAGCAGCTTATCGAGCTCCTACAATGAGCAGTTCTTC. Its protein is CASSLSSSYNEQFF. The rearrangement links TRBV7-3 to TRBJ2-1, with unresolved D. Germline CDR1 reads SGHTA; CDR2 reads FQGTGA. The CDR3 consists of 14 residues. The V end lost 2 bases, the J end lost 0 bases, and 5 bases lay between the germline ends.

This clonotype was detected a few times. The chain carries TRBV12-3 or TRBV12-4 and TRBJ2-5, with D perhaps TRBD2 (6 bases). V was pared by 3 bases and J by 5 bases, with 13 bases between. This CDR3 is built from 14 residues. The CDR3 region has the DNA TGTGCCAGCAGTTTGCGGACCGGGGGTGAGACCCAGTACTTC. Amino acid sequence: CASSLRTGGETQYF.

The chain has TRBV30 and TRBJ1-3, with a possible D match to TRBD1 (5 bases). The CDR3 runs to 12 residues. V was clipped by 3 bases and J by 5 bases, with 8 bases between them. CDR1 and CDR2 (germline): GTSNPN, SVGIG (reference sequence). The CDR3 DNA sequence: TGTGCCTGGAGGGGACCCAGAAACACCATATATTTT. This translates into CAWRGPRNTIYF.

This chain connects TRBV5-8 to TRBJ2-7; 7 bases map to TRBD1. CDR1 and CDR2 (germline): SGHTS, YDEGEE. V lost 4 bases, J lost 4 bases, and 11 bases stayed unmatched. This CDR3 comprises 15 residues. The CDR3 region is CASSPTGERGYEQYF. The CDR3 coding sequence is TGTGCCAGCAGCCCTACAGGGGAACGAGGTTACGAGCAGTACTTC.